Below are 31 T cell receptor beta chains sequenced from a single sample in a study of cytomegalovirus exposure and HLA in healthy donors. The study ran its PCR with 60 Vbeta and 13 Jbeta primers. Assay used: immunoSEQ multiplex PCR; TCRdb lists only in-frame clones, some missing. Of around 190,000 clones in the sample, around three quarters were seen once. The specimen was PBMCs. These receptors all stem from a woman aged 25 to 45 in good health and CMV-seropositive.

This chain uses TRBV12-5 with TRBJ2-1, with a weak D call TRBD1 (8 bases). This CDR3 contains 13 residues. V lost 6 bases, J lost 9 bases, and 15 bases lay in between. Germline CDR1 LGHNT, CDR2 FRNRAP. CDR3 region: CASGTGGASEQFF. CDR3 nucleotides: TGTGCTAGTGGCACAGGGGGGGCAAGTGAGCAGTTCTTC.

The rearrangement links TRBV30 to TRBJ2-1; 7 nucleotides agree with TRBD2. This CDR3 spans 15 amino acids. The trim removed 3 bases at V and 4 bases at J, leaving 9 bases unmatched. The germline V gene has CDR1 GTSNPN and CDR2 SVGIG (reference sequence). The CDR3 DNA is TGTGCCTGGAGAAAAGCAGGGAGGGGTTACAATGAGCAGTTCTTC. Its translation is CAWRKAGRGYNEQFF.

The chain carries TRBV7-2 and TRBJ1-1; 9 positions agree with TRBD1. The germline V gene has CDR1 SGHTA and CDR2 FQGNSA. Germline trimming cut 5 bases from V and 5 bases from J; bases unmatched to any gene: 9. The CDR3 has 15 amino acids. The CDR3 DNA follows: TGTGCCAGCAGCGAATACAGGGGGCTTTGGACTGAAGCTTTCTTT. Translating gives CASSEYRGLWTEAFF. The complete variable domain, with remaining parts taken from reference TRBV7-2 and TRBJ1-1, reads GAGVSQSPSNKVTEKGKDVELRCDPISGHTALYWYRQSLGQGLEFLIYFQGNSAPDKSGLPSDRFSAERTGGSVSTLTIQRTQQEDSAVYLCASSEYRGLWTEAFFGQGTRLTVV.

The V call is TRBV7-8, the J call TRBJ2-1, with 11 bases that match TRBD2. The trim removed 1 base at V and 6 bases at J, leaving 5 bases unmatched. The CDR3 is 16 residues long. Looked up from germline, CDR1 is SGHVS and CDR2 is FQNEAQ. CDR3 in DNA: TGTGCCAGCAGCTTAGTACTAGCGGGGGCTGGCAATGAGCAGTTCTTC. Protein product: CASSLVLAGAGNEQFF.

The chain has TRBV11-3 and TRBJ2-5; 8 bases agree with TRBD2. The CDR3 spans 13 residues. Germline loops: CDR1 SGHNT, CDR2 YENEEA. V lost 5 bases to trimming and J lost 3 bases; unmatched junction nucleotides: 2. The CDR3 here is CASSPGREETQYF. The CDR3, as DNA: TGTGCCAGCAGCCCCGGGAGGGAAGAGACCCAGTACTTC.

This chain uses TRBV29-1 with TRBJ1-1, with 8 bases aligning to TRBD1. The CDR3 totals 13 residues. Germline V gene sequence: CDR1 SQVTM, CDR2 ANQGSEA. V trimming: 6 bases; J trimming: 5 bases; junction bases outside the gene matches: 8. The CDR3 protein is CSVDRGRRTEAFF. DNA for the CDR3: TGCAGCGTCGACAGGGGAAGGAGAACTGAAGCTTTCTTT.

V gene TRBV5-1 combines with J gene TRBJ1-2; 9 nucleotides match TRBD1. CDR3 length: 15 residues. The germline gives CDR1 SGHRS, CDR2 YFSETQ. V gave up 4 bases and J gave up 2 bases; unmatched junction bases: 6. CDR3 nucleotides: TGCGCCAGCAGCGGAACAGGGGGCGGAAACTATGGCTACACCTTC. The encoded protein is CASSGTGGGNYGYTF.

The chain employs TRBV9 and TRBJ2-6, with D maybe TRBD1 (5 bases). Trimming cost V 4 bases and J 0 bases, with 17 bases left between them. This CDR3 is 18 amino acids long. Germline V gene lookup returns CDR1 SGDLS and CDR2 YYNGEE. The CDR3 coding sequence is TGTGCCAGCAGCCCCCGACAGTACCTTAGCTCTGGGGCCAACGTCCTGACTTTC. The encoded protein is CASSPRQYLSSGANVLTF.

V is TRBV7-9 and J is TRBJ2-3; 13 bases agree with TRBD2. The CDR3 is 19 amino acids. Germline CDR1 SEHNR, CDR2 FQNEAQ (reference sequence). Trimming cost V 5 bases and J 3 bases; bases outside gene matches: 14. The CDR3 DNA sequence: TGTGCCAGCAGCCTCGCCCGTGGACTAGCGGGAGACAAAACAGATACGCAGTATTTT. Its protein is CASSLARGLAGDKTDTQYF.

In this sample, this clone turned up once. CDR3 region: CASTSRLAGQETQYF. The CDR3 DNA reads TGTGCCAGTACCAGTAGACTAGCGGGACAAGAGACCCAGTACTTC. The V gene is TRBV19, the J gene TRBJ2-5; 11 bases align to TRBD2. With V trimmed by 7 bases and J by 2 bases, 6 bases remained unmatched. Per the germline V gene, CDR1 is LNHDA and CDR2 is SQIVND (reference sequence). The CDR3 contains 15 residues.

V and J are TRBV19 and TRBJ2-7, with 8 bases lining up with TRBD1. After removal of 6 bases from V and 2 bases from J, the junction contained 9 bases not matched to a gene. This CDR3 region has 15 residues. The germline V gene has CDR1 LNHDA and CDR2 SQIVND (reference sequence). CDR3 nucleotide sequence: TGTGCCAGTAGCCCCGGGACAGGAAGGACCTACGAGCAGTACTTC. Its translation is CASSPGTGRTYEQYF.

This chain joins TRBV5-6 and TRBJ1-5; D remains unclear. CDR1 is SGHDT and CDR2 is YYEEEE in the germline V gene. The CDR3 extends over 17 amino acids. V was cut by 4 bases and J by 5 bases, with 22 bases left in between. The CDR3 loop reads CASSPNGNSGKDQPQHF. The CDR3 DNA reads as TGTGCCAGCAGCCCGAACGGGAACAGTGGGAAGGATCAGCCCCAGCATTTT. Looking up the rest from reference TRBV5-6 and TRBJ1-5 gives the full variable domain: DAGVTQSPTHLIKTRGQQVTLRCSPKSGHDTVSWYQQALGQGPQFIFQYYEEEERQRGNFPDRFSGHQFPNYSSELNVNALLLGDSALYLCASSPNGNSGKDQPQHFGDGTRLSIL.

CDR3 coding DNA: TGTGCCAGCAGTGAATATTCCGGGTACAATGAGCAGTTCTTC. Its protein product is CASSEYSGYNEQFF. V gene TRBV25-1 combines with J gene TRBJ2-1; D unresolved. Germline-derived CDR1 and CDR2 are MGHDK and SYGVNS. CDR3 length: 14 residues. V gave up 0 bases and J gave up 4 bases, with 7 bases separating them. The full variable domain, its missing parts supplied by reference TRBV25-1 and TRBJ2-1, is EADIYQTPRYLVIGTGKKITLECSQTMGHDKMYWYQQDPGMELHLIHYSYGVNSTEKGDLSSESTVSRIRTEHFPLTLESARPSHTSQYLCASSEYSGYNEQFFGPGTRLTVL.

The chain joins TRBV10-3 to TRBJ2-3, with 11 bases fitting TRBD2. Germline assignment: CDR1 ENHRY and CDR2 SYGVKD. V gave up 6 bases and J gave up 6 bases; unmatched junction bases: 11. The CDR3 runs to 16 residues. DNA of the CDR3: TGTGCCATCAGGTCGGAGACTAGCGGGGTTGGGGATACGCAGTATTTT. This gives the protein CAIRSETSGVGDTQYF.

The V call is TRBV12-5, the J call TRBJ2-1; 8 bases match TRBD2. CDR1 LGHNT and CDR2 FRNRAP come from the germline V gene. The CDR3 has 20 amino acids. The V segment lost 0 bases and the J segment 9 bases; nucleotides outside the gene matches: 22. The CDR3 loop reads CASGLVLGQGAGGPFGEQFF. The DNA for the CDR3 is TGTGCTAGTGGTTTGGTACTGGGTCAAGGGGCGGGAGGCCCGTTTGGTGAGCAGTTCTTC.

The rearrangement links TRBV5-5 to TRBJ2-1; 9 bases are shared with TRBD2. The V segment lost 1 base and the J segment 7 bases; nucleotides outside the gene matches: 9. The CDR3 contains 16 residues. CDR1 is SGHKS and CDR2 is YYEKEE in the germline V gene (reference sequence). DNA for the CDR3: TGTGCCAGCAGCTTGCTACGTCTAGCGGGAAGGAATGAGCAGTTCTTC. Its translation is CASSLLRLAGRNEQFF.

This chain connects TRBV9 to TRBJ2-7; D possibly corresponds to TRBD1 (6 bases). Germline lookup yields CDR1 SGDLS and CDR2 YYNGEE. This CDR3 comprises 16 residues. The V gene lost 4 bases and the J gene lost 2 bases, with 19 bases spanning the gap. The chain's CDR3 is CASSPSGQPVPYEQYF. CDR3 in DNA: TGTGCCAGCAGCCCAAGCGGACAGCCCGTCCCCTACGAGCAGTACTTC.

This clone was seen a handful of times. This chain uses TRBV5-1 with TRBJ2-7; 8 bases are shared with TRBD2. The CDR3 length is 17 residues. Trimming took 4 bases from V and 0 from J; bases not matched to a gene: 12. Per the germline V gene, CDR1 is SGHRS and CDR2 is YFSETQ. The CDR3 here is CASSPLKTSGLSYEQYF. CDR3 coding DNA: TGCGCCAGCAGCCCCCTCAAAACTAGCGGACTCTCCTACGAGCAGTACTTC.

In DNA form, the CDR3 reads TGTGCCAGTAGTGACAGACTAGCGGGATCGTTAAATGAGCAGTTCTTC. Translating gives CASSDRLAGSLNEQFF. The chain is built from TRBV19 and TRBJ2-1; TRBD2 aligns across 11 bases. Germline V gene sequence: CDR1 LNHDA, CDR2 SQIVND (reference sequence). The trim removed 5 bases at V and 7 bases at J, leaving 10 bases unmatched. This CDR3 comprises 16 residues.

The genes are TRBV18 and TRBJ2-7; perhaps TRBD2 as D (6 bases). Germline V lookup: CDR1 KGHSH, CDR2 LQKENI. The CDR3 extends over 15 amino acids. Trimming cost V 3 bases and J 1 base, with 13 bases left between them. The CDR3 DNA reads TGTGCCAGCTCACCGGGACTGATAAAATCCTACGAGCAGTACTTC. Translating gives CASSPGLIKSYEQYF.

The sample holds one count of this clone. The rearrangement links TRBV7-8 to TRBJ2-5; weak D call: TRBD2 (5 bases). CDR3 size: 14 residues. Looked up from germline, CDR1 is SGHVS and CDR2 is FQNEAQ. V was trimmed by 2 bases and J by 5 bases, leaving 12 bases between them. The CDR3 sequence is CASSLFGREETQYF. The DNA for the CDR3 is TGTGCCAGCAGCTTATTTGGGAGAGAGGAGACCCAGTACTTC.

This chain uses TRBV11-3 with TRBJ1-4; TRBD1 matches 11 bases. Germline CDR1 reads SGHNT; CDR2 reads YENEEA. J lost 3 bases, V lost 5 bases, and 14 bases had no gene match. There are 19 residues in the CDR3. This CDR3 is CASSAGQGALLPANEKLFF. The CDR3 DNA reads TGTGCCAGCAGCGCAGGACAGGGGGCGCTTTTACCGGCTAATGAAAAACTGTTTTTT. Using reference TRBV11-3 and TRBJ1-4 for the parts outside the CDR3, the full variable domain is EAGVVQSPRYKIIEKKQPVAFWCNPISGHNTLYWYLQNLGQGPELLIRYENEEAVDDSQLPKDRFSAERLKGVDSTLKIQPAELGDSAVYLCASSAGQGALLPANEKLFFGSGTQLSVL.

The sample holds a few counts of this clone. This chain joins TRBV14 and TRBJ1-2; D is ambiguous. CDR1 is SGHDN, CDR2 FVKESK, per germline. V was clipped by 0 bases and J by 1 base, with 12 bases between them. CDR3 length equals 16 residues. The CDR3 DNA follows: TGTGCCAGCAGCCAAGAAGGACTCCTTATTAACTATGGCTACACCTTC. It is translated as CASSQEGLLINYGYTF.

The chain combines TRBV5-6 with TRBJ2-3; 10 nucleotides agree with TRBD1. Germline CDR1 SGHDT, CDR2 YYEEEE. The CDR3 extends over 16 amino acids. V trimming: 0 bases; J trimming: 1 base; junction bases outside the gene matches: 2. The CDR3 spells CASSLDGTGGTDTQYF. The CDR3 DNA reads TGTGCCAGCAGCTTGGACGGGACAGGGGGCACAGATACGCAGTATTTT.

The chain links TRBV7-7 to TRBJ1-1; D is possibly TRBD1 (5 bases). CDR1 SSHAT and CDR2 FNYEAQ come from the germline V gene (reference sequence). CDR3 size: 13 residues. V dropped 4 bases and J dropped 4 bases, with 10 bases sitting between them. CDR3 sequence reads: CASSSLGGTEAFF. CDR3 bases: TGTGCCAGCAGCTCCCTCGGGGGCACTGAAGCTTTCTTT.

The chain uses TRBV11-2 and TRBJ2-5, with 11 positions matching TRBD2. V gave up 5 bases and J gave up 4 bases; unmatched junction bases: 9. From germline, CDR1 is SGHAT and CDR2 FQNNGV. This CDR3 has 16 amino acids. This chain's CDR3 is CASSPGTSGFVETQYF. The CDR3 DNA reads TGTGCCAGCAGCCCGGGGACTAGCGGATTCGTAGAGACCCAGTACTTC.

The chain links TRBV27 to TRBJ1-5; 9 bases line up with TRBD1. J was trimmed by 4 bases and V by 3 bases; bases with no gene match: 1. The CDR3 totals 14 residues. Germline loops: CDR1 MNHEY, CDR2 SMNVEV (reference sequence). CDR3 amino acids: CASSLGTGNQPQHF. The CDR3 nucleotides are TGTGCCAGCAGTTTGGGGACAGGGAATCAGCCCCAGCATTTT.

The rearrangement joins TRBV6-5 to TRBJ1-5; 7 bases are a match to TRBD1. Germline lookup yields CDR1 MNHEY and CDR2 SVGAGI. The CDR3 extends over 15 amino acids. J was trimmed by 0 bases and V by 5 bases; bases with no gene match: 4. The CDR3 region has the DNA TGTGCCAGCAGTCGACAGGGATATAGCAATCAGCCCCAGCATTTT. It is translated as CASSRQGYSNQPQHF.

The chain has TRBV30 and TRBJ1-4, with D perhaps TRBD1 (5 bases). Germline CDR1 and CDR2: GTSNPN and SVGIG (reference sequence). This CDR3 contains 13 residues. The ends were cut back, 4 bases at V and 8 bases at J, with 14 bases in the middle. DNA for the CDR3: TGTGCCTGGACAGAGACAGCGATCGAAAAACTGTTTTTT. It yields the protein CAWTETAIEKLFF.

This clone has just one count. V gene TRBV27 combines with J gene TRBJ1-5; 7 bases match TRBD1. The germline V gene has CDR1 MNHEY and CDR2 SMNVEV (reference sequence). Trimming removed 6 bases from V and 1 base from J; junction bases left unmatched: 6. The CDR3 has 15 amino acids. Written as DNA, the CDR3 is TGTGCCAGCAGAACGATCAGGGGGAGCAATCAGCCCCAGCATTTT. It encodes CASRTIRGSNQPQHF.

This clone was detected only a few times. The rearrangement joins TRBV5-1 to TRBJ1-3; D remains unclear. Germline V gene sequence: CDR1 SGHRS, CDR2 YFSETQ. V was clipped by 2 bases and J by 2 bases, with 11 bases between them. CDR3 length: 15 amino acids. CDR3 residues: CASSFGGLTGNTIYF. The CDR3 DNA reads TGCGCCAGCAGCTTCGGAGGGCTCACTGGAAACACCATATATTTT.